The rows below give T cell receptor beta chains drawn from one sample of a study of shared T cell receptors in the human thymus. Sequencing was performed with immunoSEQ multiplex PCR; in TCRdb, only in-frame clones are kept and a portion is missing. The sample has about 660,000 clones, 85% to 90% seen once. These sequences were also reported in another study, on human thymus T cells.

Sequenced material: thymocytes. These receptors came from a boy less than two years old with a congenital heart defect. Each CDR3 is given with its conserved first and last residue. Not every row has a clone size; where given, it reads once, few, many or a size class.

clone_size j_call v_call cdr3_aa
NA TRBJ2-7 TRBV9 CASSVEGGRSHEQYF
NA TRBJ1-2 TRBV7-3 CASSLMGGQGNYGYTF
NA TRBJ1-2 TRBV14 CASSLSGGGINGYTF
NA TRBJ2-7 TRBV11-2 CASSTQGKGGPHEQYF
few TRBJ1-5 TRBV2 CASSGKGGPQHF
NA TRBJ2-7 TRBV6-6 CASSYRGYEQYF
NA TRBJ1-1 TRBV9 CASNDKTGRAFF
NA TRBJ2-7 TRBV7-9 CASSLGEREISHSSYEQYF
NA TRBJ2-1 TRBV19 CASSPSGRRNEQFF
few TRBJ2-1 TRBV4-1 CASSQVPRTSGTSSYNEQFF
NA TRBJ2-6 TRBV9 CASSRPRGSGANVLTF
few TRBJ2-1 TRBV6-5 CASTTSGDHNEQFF
NA TRBJ1-2 TRBV4-3 CASSQLQGARYGYTF
few TRBJ2-1 TRBV5-1 CASSLAPEAYNEQFF
NA TRBJ2-7 TRBV28 CASSLDGDRTQPSSYEQYF
NA TRBJ1-1 TRBV6-1 CASTNGQGNTEAFF
once TRBJ2-3 TRBV4-3 CASSHGDRGLAGRLRADTQYF
NA TRBJ2-1 TRBV19 CASSISSGASTDEQFF
NA TRBJ2-1 TRBV4-1 CASSQDILMTSGLNEQFF
NA TRBJ1-2 TRBV30 CAWRNRQAAGYTF
once TRBJ2-7 TRBV30 CAWRAGTVYEQYF
NA TRBJ1-4 TRBV7-2 CASSSDSNEKLFF
NA TRBJ2-5 TRBV11-2 CASSPLLAGYQETQYF
NA TRBJ2-1 TRBV4-1 CASSPELALEQFF
NA TRBJ2-5 TRBV2 CASSGQQRLSQETQYF
NA TRBJ2-7 TRBV19 CASSSEGGRSEQYF
NA TRBJ2-7 TRBV28 CASNRTSGKESRAREQYF
NA TRBJ1-5 TRBV18 CASSPGNQPQHF
NA TRBJ1-2 TRBV4-3 CASSQAGTEDGYTF
NA TRBJ2-1 TRBV9 CASSDRDTGHNEQFF
NA TRBJ2-7 TRBV18 CASSPENVGQTYSYEQYF
NA TRBJ1-2 TRBV28 CASTRGVHGQGDYGYTF
NA TRBJ2-7 TRBV19 CASSTGEAYEQYF
few TRBJ2-1 TRBV27 CASSPEDSLYNEQFF
few TRBJ2-4 TRBV2 CASQGGKNIQYF
NA TRBJ2-5 TRBV7-9 CASSSSRSGEETQYF
NA TRBJ2-7 TRBV6-5 CASSYSGLRSYEQYF